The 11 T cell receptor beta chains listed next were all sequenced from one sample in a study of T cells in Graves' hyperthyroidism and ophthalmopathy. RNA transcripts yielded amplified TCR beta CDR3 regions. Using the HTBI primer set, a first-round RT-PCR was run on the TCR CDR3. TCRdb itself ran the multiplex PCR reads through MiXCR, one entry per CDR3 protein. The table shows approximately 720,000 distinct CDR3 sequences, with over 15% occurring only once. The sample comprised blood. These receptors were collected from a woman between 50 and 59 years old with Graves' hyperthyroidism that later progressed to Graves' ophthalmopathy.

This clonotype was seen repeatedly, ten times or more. This chain's CDR3 is CASSVGGDPQHF. In DNA form, the CDR3 reads TGTGCCAGCAGTGTAGGTGGTGATCCCCAGCATTTT. The chain links TRBV2 to TRBJ1-5; D unclear. V shed 4 bases and J shed 10 bases, with 11 bases lying between them. CDR3 length: 12 residues. Looked up from germline, CDR1 is SNHLY and CDR2 is FYNNEI.

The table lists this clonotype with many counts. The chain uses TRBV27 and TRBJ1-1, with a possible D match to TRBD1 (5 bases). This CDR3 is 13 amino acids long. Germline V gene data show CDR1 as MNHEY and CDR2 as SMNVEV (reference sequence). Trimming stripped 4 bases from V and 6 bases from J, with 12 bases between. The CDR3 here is CASSSRESAEAFF. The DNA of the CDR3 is TGTGCCAGCAGTTCCAGGGAATCGGCTGAAGCTTTCTTT.

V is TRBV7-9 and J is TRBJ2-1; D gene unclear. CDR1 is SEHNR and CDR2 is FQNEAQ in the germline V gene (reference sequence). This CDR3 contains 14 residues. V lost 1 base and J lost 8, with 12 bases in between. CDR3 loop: CASSLVLKPDEQFF. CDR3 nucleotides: TGTGCCAGCAGCTTAGTTCTCAAGCCCGATGAGCAGTTCTTC. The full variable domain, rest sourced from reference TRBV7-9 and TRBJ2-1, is DTGVSQNPRHKITKRGQNVTFRCDPISEHNRLYWYRQTLGQGPEFLTYFQNEAQLEKSRLLSDRFSAERPKGSFSTLEIQRTEQGDSAMYLCASSLVLKPDEQFFGPGTRLTVL.

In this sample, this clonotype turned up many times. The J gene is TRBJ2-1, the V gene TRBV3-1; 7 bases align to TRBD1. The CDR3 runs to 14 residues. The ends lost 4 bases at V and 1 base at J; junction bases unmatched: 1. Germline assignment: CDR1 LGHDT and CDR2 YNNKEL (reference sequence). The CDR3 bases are TGTGCCAGCAGCCGGGGACAGTCCTACAATGAGCAGTTCTTC. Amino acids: CASSRGQSYNEQFF.

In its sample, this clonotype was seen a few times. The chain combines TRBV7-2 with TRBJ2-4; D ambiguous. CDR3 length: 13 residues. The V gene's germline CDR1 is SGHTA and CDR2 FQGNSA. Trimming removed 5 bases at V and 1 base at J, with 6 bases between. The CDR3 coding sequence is TGTGCCAGCAGCCGTAGGGCCAAAAACATTCAGTACTTC. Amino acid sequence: CASSRRAKNIQYF.

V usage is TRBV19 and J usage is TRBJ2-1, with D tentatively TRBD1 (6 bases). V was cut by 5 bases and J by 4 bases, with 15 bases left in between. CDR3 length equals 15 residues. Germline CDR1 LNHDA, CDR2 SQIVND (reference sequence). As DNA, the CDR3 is TGTGCCAGTAGTTCCCCGGGCAGGGGATACAATGAGCAGTTCTTC. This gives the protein CASSSPGRGYNEQFF.

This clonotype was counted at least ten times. The CDR3: CASSQVWSGTGGVYGYTF. CDR3 coding DNA: TGCGCCAGCAGCCAAGTTTGGAGTGGGACAGGGGGCGTCTATGGCTACACCTTC. The chain links TRBV4-1 to TRBJ1-2; 12 nucleotides agree with TRBD1. Germline CDR1 and CDR2: MGHRA and YSYEKL. The CDR3 has 18 residues. V gave up 1 base and J gave up 4 bases; unmatched junction bases: 10.

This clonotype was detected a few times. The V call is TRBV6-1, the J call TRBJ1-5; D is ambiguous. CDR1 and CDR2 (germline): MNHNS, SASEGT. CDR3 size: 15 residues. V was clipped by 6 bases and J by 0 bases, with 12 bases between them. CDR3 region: CASSPDSGSNQPQHF. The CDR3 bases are TGTGCCAGCAGCCCGGATTCCGGTAGCAATCAGCCCCAGCATTTT.

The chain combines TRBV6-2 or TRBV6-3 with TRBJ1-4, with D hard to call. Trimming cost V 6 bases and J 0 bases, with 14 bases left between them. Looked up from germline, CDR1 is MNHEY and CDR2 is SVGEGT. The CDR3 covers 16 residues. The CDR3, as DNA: TGTGCCAGCAGCCTCTCCTGGGGTCCAACTAATGAAAAACTGTTTTTT. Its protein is CASSLSWGPTNEKLFF.

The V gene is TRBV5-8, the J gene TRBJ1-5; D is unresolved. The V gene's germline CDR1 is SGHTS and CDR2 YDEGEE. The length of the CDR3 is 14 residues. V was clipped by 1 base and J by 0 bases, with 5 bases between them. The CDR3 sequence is CASSLYSSNQPQHF. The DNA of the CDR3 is TGTGCCAGCAGCTTGTACAGTAGCAATCAGCCCCAGCATTTT.

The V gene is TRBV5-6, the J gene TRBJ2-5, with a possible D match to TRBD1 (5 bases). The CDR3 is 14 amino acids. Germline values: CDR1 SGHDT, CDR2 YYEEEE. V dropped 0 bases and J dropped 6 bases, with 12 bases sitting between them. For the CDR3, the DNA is TGTGCCAGCAGCTTGGAACTGGGGCTGAAGACCCAGTACTTC. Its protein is CASSLELGLKTQYF.